This is a list of T cell receptor beta chains from one sample in a study of identical twins. Using its own MiXCR run on the 5' RACE reads, TCRdb lists one record per CDR3 protein. The sample yields hundreds of thousands of distinct CDR3 sequences, roughly 6% seen once. The sequenced sample was naive T cells sorted from blood. These receptors were taken from a man younger than 30 in good health. Both conserved end residues are part of each CDR3. The order of the fields is clone size, V gene, D gene, J gene, CDR3 protein, CDR3 DNA. A D gene is named only where the DNA matches it firmly. Some rows have no size entry. The others give once, few or many, or a class for an expanded clone.

abundance: few
v_gene: TRBV20-1
d_gene: TRBD2
j_gene: TRBJ2-1
CDR3aa: CSARDSGRANEQFF
CDR3nt: TGCAGTGCTAGAGATAGCGGGAGGGCCAATGAGCAGTTCTTC

abundance: many
v_gene: TRBV20-1
d_gene: TRBD2
j_gene: TRBJ2-3
CDR3aa: CSASMTSGADTQYF
CDR3nt: TGCAGTGCTAGCATGACTAGCGGGGCAGATACGCAGTATTTT

abundance: many
v_gene: TRBV5-5
d_gene: -
j_gene: TRBJ2-3
CDR3aa: CASSLAPASGTDTQYF
CDR3nt: TGTGCCAGCAGCTTGGCCCCAGCCAGTGGCACAGATACGCAGTATTTT

abundance: -
v_gene: TRBV7-9
d_gene: TRBD1
j_gene: TRBJ2-3
CDR3aa: CASSLAQGATDTQYF
CDR3nt: TGTGCCAGCAGCTTAGCACAGGGGGCCACAGATACGCAGTATTTT

abundance: many
v_gene: TRBV24-1
d_gene: -
j_gene: TRBJ2-1
CDR3aa: CATSDPGKGAYNEQFF
CDR3nt: TGTGCCACCAGTGATCCCGGGAAAGGGGCCTACAATGAGCAGTTCTTC

abundance: -
v_gene: TRBV5-5
d_gene: -
j_gene: TRBJ2-1
CDR3aa: CASSLVGTSSSYNEQFF
CDR3nt: TGTGCCAGCAGCTTGGTGGGCACCTCGAGCTCCTACAATGAGCAGTTCTTC

abundance: few
v_gene: TRBV5-1
d_gene: TRBD2
j_gene: TRBJ2-1
CDR3aa: CASSLPASGRTVNEQFF
CDR3nt: TGCGCCAGCAGCCTCCCCGCTAGCGGGAGGACGGTCAATGAGCAGTTCTTC

abundance: few
v_gene: TRBV12-3/TRBV12-4
d_gene: -
j_gene: TRBJ2-5
CDR3aa: CASSLGGTPQETQYF
CDR3nt: TGTGCCAGCAGTTTAGGGGGGACTCCCCAAGAGACCCAGTACTTC

abundance: many
v_gene: TRBV7-9
d_gene: TRBD1
j_gene: TRBJ2-4
CDR3aa: CASSFLRTGVTSDQYF
CDR3nt: TGTGCCAGCAGCTTTCTTAGGACAGGGGTGACGTCGGATCAGTACTTC

abundance: many
v_gene: TRBV2
d_gene: TRBD2
j_gene: TRBJ2-7
CDR3aa: CASSLGRLGTTLF
CDR3nt: TGTGCCAGCAGTCTAGGGCGACTCGGGACTACCTTATTC

abundance: -
v_gene: TRBV5-1
d_gene: -
j_gene: TRBJ2-5
CDR3aa: CASSFKQPQETQYF
CDR3nt: TGCGCCAGCAGCTTTAAACAGCCCCAAGAGACCCAGTACTTC

abundance: many
v_gene: TRBV12-3/TRBV12-4
d_gene: -
j_gene: TRBJ1-2
CDR3aa: CASRMGMSYTF
CDR3nt: TGTGCCAGCAGGATGGGGATGAGCTACACCTTC

abundance: -
v_gene: TRBV4-3
d_gene: TRBD2
j_gene: TRBJ2-7
CDR3aa: CASSQDGFSGRYHEQYF
CDR3nt: TGCGCCAGCAGCCAAGATGGGTTTAGCGGGAGATACCACGAGCAGTACTTC

abundance: -
v_gene: TRBV25-1
d_gene: TRBD1
j_gene: TRBJ1-2
CDR3aa: CASSDPGGDGYTF
CDR3nt: TGTGCCAGCAGTGATCCAGGGGGCGATGGCTACACCTTC

abundance: many
v_gene: TRBV29-1
d_gene: TRBD1
j_gene: TRBJ2-1
CDR3aa: CSVLQGGRYNEQFF
CDR3nt: TGCAGCGTCCTACAGGGGGGCCGTTACAATGAGCAGTTCTTC

abundance: -
v_gene: TRBV28
d_gene: -
j_gene: TRBJ2-7
CDR3aa: CASRNSRLSYEQYF
CDR3nt: TGTGCCAGCAGGAATTCTAGGCTCTCCTACGAGCAGTACTTC

abundance: -
v_gene: TRBV5-1
d_gene: -
j_gene: TRBJ2-5
CDR3aa: CASSRSGTKETQYF
CDR3nt: TGCGCCAGCAGCCGCTCCGGGACGAAAGAGACCCAGTACTTC

abundance: -
v_gene: TRBV25-1
d_gene: TRBD1
j_gene: TRBJ1-3
CDR3aa: CASSGLGTENTIYF
CDR3nt: TGTGCCAGCAGTGGATTAGGGACAGAAAACACCATATATTTT

abundance: many
v_gene: TRBV29-1
d_gene: -
j_gene: TRBJ2-7
CDR3aa: CSVVMGRTYEQYF
CDR3nt: TGCAGCGTTGTAATGGGCAGAACCTACGAGCAGTACTTC

abundance: many
v_gene: TRBV6-1
d_gene: TRBD1
j_gene: TRBJ1-1
CDR3aa: CASGPGTGPNTEAFF
CDR3nt: TGTGCCAGCGGACCCGGGACAGGGCCGAACACTGAAGCTTTCTTT

abundance: many
v_gene: TRBV20-1
d_gene: TRBD2
j_gene: TRBJ2-7
CDR3aa: CSARHLAGGPSEQYF
CDR3nt: TGCAGTGCCCGGCACTTAGCGGGAGGGCCGAGTGAGCAGTACTTC

abundance: few
v_gene: TRBV7-2
d_gene: -
j_gene: TRBJ2-1
CDR3aa: CASSLGLGRPLNEQFF
CDR3nt: TGTGCCAGCAGCTTAGGGCTGGGTAGGCCGTTGAATGAGCAGTTCTTC

abundance: many
v_gene: TRBV20-1
d_gene: TRBD2
j_gene: TRBJ2-1
CDR3aa: CSARLAGANEQFF
CDR3nt: TGCAGTGCTAGATTAGCGGGAGCAAATGAGCAGTTCTTC

abundance: few
v_gene: TRBV11-3
d_gene: TRBD2
j_gene: TRBJ2-1
CDR3aa: CASSRDSGNEQFF
CDR3nt: TGTGCCAGCAGCCGAGATAGCGGGAACGAGCAGTTCTTC

abundance: few
v_gene: TRBV18
d_gene: -
j_gene: TRBJ2-7
CDR3aa: CASSPGENEQYF
CDR3nt: TGTGCCAGCTCACCGGGGGAGAACGAGCAGTACTTC

abundance: -
v_gene: TRBV11-2
d_gene: TRBD2
j_gene: TRBJ2-5
CDR3aa: CASSRISRGSRGGETQYF
CDR3nt: TGTGCCAGCAGCCGCATAAGCCGCGGGAGTCGGGGCGGAGAGACCCAGTACTTC

abundance: few
v_gene: TRBV4-3
d_gene: -
j_gene: TRBJ2-7
CDR3aa: CASSQDAGTASYEQYF
CDR3nt: TGCGCCAGCAGCCAGGATGCGGGGACCGCTTCCTACGAGCAGTACTTC

abundance: many
v_gene: TRBV4-2
d_gene: -
j_gene: TRBJ2-1
CDR3aa: CASSRAAWTGDEQFF
CDR3nt: TGTGCCAGCAGCCGGGCGGCGTGGACTGGGGATGAGCAGTTCTTC

abundance: many
v_gene: TRBV15
d_gene: TRBD2
j_gene: TRBJ2-5
CDR3aa: CATSRVGLAVQETQYF
CDR3nt: TGTGCCACCAGCAGAGTCGGACTAGCGGTACAAGAGACCCAGTACTTC

abundance: many
v_gene: TRBV10-3
d_gene: -
j_gene: TRBJ2-1
CDR3aa: CAISGQKFEQFF
CDR3nt: TGTGCCATCAGTGGACAGAAGTTTGAGCAGTTCTTC

abundance: many
v_gene: TRBV20-1
d_gene: -
j_gene: TRBJ1-1
CDR3aa: CSVGANTEAFF
CDR3nt: TGCAGTGTGGGGGCGAACACTGAAGCTTTCTTT

abundance: many
v_gene: TRBV24-1
d_gene: TRBD2
j_gene: TRBJ2-1
CDR3aa: CATSDRTTRSSGSYNEQFF
CDR3nt: TGTGCCACCAGTGATCGCACCACCCGTTCTAGCGGGAGCTACAATGAGCAGTTCTTC

abundance: many
v_gene: TRBV27
d_gene: -
j_gene: TRBJ1-5
CDR3aa: CASSLGRLSNQPQHF
CDR3nt: TGTGCCAGCAGTTTGGGCCGGCTTAGCAATCAGCCCCAGCATTTT

abundance: many
v_gene: TRBV15
d_gene: -
j_gene: TRBJ1-5
CDR3aa: CATSRDGPQPQHF
CDR3nt: TGTGCCACCAGCAGAGATGGACCCCAGCCCCAGCATTTT

abundance: -
v_gene: TRBV30
d_gene: -
j_gene: TRBJ2-1
CDR3aa: CAWSFDFGNEQFF
CDR3nt: TGTGCCTGGAGTTTCGACTTCGGTAATGAGCAGTTCTTC

abundance: many
v_gene: TRBV6-5
d_gene: TRBD1
j_gene: TRBJ2-1
CDR3aa: CASSYTGTDYNEQFF
CDR3nt: TGTGCCAGCAGTTACACCGGGACAGACTACAATGAGCAGTTCTTC

abundance: many
v_gene: TRBV15
d_gene: -
j_gene: TRBJ1-4
CDR3aa: CATSKTSSNEKLFF
CDR3nt: TGTGCCACCAGCAAGACATCGAGTAATGAAAAACTGTTTTTT

abundance: few
v_gene: TRBV6-5
d_gene: TRBD2
j_gene: TRBJ2-3
CDR3aa: CASSYSASGRTDTQYF
CDR3nt: TGTGCCAGCAGTTACTCTGCTAGCGGGAGAACAGATACGCAGTATTTT

abundance: many
v_gene: TRBV4-1
d_gene: TRBD1
j_gene: TRBJ1-5
CDR3aa: CASSQEKTGTVLEYSNQPQHF
CDR3nt: TGCGCCAGCAGCCAGGAGAAGACAGGGACGGTTTTGGAATATAGCAATCAGCCCCAGCATTTT

abundance: many
v_gene: TRBV29-1
d_gene: -
j_gene: TRBJ1-2
CDR3aa: CSVDEGIVLGYTF
CDR3nt: TGCAGCGTTGACGAGGGTATCGTATTGGGCTACACCTTC

abundance: few
v_gene: TRBV13
d_gene: -
j_gene: TRBJ2-1
CDR3aa: CASSPFGSGNEQFF
CDR3nt: TGTGCCAGCAGCCCTTTCGGGAGCGGGAATGAGCAGTTCTTC

abundance: few
v_gene: TRBV25-1
d_gene: -
j_gene: TRBJ1-2
CDR3aa: CASSENRDFYGYTF
CDR3nt: TGTGCCAGCAGTGAAAACAGGGACTTCTATGGCTACACCTTC

abundance: -
v_gene: TRBV14
d_gene: TRBD2
j_gene: TRBJ2-1
CDR3aa: CASSQETSIFGQFF
CDR3nt: TGTGCCAGCAGCCAAGAGACTAGCATTTTTGGGCAGTTCTTC

abundance: many
v_gene: TRBV24-1
d_gene: -
j_gene: TRBJ2-2
CDR3aa: CATSDSGTGELFF
CDR3nt: TGTGCCACCAGTGACTCAGGTACCGGGGAGCTGTTTTTT

abundance: few
v_gene: TRBV6-5
d_gene: -
j_gene: TRBJ2-3
CDR3aa: CASSYSPADLAYF
CDR3nt: TGTGCCAGCAGTTACTCCCCCGCAGATCTAGCCTATTTT

abundance: many
v_gene: TRBV20-1
d_gene: TRBD2
j_gene: TRBJ2-3
CDR3aa: CSASGSGHSTDTQYF
CDR3nt: TGCAGTGCTAGTGGTAGCGGGCATAGCACAGATACGCAGTATTTT

abundance: many
v_gene: TRBV4-2
d_gene: TRBD1
j_gene: TRBJ1-2
CDR3aa: CASSQEDRGDYTF
CDR3nt: TGTGCCAGCAGCCAAGAGGACAGGGGAGACTACACCTTC

abundance: many
v_gene: TRBV6-5
d_gene: -
j_gene: TRBJ2-7
CDR3aa: CASSRTGGGQYF
CDR3nt: TGTGCCAGCTCCCGCACCGGGGGAGGGCAGTACTTC